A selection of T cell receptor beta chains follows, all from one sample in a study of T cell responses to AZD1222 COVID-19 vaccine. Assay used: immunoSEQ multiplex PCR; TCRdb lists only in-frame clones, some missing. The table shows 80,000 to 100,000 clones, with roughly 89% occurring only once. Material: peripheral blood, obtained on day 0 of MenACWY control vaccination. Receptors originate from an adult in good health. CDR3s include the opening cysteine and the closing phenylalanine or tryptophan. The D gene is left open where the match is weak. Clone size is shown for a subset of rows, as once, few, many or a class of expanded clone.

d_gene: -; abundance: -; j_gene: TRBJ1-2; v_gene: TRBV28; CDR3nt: TGTGCCAGCAGTTTGGCGGACTATGGCTACACCTTC; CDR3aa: CASSLADYGYTF
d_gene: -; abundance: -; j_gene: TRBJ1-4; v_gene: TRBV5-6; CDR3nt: TGTGCCAGCAGTTACCAGGATGAAAAACTGTTTTTT; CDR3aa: CASSYQDEKLFF
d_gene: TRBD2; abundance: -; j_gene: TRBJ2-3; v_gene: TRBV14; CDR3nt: TGTGCCAGCAGCAAACCTAGCGGGGGGCCCTGGGGCACAGATACGCAGTATTTT; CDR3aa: CASSKPSGGPWGTDTQYF
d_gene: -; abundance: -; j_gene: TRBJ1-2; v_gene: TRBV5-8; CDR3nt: TGTGCCAGCAGCTTGAACCGGGTTGGCTACACCTTC; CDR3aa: CASSLNRVGYTF
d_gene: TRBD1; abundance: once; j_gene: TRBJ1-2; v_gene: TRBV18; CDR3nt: TGTGCCAGCTCACGGAGGGACAGTCCCGCTAACTATGGCTACACCTTC; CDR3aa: CASSRRDSPANYGYTF
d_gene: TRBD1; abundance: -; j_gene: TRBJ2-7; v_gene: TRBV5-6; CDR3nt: TGTGCCAGCAGCCCCCCGGGACAGGGAATCTACGAGCAGTACTTC; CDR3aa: CASSPPGQGIYEQYF
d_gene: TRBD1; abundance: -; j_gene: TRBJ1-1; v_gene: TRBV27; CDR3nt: TGTGCCAGCAGTCTGGACAGGGGGAACACTGAAGCTTTCTTT; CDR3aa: CASSLDRGNTEAFF
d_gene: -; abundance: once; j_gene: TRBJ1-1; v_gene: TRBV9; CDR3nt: TGTGCCAGCAGCACCAGCCCGAACACTGAAGCTTTCTTT; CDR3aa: CASSTSPNTEAFF
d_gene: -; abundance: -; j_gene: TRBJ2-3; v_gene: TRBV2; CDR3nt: TGTGCCAGCAAAAGGGACTTCTCAGATACGCAGTATTTT; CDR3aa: CASKRDFSDTQYF
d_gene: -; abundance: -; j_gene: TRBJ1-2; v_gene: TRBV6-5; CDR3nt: TGTGCCAGCAGTTACCCAGGGGACTATGGCTACACCTTC; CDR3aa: CASSYPGDYGYTF
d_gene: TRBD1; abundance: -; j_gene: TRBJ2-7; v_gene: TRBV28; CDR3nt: TGTGCCAGCAGCGTTAACAGGGGGTATGAGCAGTACTTC; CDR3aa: CASSVNRGYEQYF
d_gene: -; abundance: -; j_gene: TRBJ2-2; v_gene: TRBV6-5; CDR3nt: TGTGCCAGCAGCTACGACGGTAACACCGGGGAGCTGTTTTTT; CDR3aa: CASSYDGNTGELFF
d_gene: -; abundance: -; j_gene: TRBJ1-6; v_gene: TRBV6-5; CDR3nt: TGTGCCACACTAGGACGGTATAATTCACCCCTCCACTTT; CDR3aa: CATLGRYNSPLHF
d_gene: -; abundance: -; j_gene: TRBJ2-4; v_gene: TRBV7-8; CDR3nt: TGTGCCAGCAGCTTGGCTGGAGGGGGAGCCCCAACAACTCAGTACTTC; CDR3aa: CASSLAGGGAPTTQYF
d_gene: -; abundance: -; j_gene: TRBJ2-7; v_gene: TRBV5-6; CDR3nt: TGTGCCAGCAGCGGCGGGGAAGGGGCTTACGAGCAGTACTTC; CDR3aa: CASSGGEGAYEQYF
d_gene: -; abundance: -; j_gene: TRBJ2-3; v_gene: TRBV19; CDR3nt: TGTGCCAGTAGACCTCCCGGGGGACGGGATACGCAGTATTTT; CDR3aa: CASRPPGGRDTQYF
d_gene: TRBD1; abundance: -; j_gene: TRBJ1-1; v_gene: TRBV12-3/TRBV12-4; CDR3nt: TGTGCCAGCCGACAGGGGGCGCGGGCTTTCTTT; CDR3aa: CASRQGARAFF
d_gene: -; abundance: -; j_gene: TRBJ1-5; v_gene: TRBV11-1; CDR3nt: TGTGCCAGCAGCTTAGCGGGGAATCAGCCCCAGCATTTT; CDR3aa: CASSLAGNQPQHF
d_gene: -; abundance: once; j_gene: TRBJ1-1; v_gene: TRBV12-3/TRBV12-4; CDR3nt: TGTGCCAGCAGCCCTTTGACTGAAGCTTTCTTT; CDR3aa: CASSPLTEAFF
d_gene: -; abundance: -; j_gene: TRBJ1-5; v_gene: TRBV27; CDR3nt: TGTGCCAGCAGTTTAAGTAGCAATCAGCCCCAGCATTTT; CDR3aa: CASSLSSNQPQHF
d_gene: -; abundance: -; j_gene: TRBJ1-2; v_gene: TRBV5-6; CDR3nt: TGTGCCAGCAGCGATCGACTGTATGGCTACACCTTC; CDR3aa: CASSDRLYGYTF
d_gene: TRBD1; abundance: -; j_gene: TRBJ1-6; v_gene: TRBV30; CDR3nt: TGTGCTCTCGGACAGGGGGCTTATTATAATTCACCCCTCCACTTT; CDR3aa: CALGQGAYYNSPLHF
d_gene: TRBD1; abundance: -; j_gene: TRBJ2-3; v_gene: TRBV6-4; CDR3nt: TGTGCCAGCAGGGGAACAGGGGGCTCAGATACGCAGTATTTT; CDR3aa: CASRGTGGSDTQYF
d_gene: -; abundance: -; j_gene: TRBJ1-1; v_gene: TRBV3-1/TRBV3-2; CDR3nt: TGTGCCAGCAGCCAAGTAACAGGTCTGAGAACTGAAGCTTTCTTT; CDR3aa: CASSQVTGLRTEAFF
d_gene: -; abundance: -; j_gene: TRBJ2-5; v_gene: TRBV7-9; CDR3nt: TGTGCCAGCAGCCCCGGGTTCGCGGAGACCCAGTACTTC; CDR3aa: CASSPGFAETQYF
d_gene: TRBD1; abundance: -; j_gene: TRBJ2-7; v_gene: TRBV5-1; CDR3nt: TGCGCCAGCAGCTTGGACGAGACAGGGCCGGGCTACGAGCAGTACTTC; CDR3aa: CASSLDETGPGYEQYF
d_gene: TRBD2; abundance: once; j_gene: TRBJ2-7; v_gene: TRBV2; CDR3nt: TGTGCCAGCAGGGATGGGACTATCTCCTACGAGCAGTACTTC; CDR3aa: CASRDGTISYEQYF
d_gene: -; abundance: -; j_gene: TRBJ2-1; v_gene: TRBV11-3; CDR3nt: TGTGCCAGCAGCTTAGGGGCCGGACCATTCTTC; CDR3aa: CASSLGAGPFF
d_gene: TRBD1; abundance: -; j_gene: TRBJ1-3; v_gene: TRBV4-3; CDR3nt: TGCGCCAGCAGCCCAGGGGGGGCGTGGGGAAACACCATATATTTT; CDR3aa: CASSPGGAWGNTIYF
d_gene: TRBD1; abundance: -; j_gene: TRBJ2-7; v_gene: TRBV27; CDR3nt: TGTGCCAGCAGTTCCCTGGGACAGGGGAGCTCCTACGAGCAGTACTTC; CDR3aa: CASSSLGQGSSYEQYF
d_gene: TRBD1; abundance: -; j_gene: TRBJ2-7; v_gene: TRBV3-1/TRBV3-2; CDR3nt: TGTGCCAGCAGCCAAGAACTAAGGACAGGGGCTAACGAGCAGTACTTC; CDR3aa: CASSQELRTGANEQYF
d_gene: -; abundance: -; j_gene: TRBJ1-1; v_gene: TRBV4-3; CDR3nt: TGCGCCAGCAGCCAAGAAAGGTCGGGTGACACTGAAGCTTTCTTT; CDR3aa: CASSQERSGDTEAFF
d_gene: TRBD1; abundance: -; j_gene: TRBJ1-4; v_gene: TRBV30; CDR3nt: TGTGCCTGGAGTGTAGGGACAGGGGGGATAATCAGTGAAAAACTGTTTTTT; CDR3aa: CAWSVGTGGIISEKLFF
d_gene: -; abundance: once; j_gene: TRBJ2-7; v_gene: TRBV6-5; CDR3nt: TGTGCCAGCAGTTACGGGCTACCTAGCTCCTACGAGCAGTACTTC; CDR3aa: CASSYGLPSSYEQYF
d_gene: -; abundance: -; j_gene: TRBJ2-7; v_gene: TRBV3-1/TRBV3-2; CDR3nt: TGTGCCAGCAGGCGGCTCGGCGTTTCCGAGCAGTACTTC; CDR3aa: CASRRLGVSEQYF
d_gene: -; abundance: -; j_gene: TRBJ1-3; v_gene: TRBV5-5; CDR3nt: TGTGCCAGCAGCTTGGATTACGTCTCTGGAAACACCATATATTTT; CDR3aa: CASSLDYVSGNTIYF
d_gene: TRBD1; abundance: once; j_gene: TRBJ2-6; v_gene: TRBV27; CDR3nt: TGTGCCAGCAGTTTCGATCCTCCTGCCGGGACAGGGGGCCCTGGGGCCAACGTCCTGACTTTC; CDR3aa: CASSFDPPAGTGGPGANVLTF
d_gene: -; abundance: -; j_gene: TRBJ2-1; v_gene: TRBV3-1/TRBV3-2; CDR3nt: TGTGCCAGCAGCCTGAGCCGTGAGCAGTTCTTC; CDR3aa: CASSLSREQFF
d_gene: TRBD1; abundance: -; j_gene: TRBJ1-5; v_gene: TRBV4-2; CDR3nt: TGTGCCAGCAGCCGAGCAGACAGGGGAGACAATCAGCCCCAGCATTTT; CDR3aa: CASSRADRGDNQPQHF
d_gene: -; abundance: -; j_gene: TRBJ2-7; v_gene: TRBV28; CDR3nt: TGTGCCAGCAGAAACCCGGGCAGCCCCTACGAGCAGTACTTC; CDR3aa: CASRNPGSPYEQYF
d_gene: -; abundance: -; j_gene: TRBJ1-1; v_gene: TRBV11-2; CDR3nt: TGTGCCAGCAGCTTAGTCAACGGGGCCACTGAAGCTTTCTTT; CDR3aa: CASSLVNGATEAFF
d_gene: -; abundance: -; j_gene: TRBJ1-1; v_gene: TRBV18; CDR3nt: TGTGCCAGCTCACCACCTCGGGGTGCGAACACTGAAGCTTTCTTT; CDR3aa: CASSPPRGANTEAFF
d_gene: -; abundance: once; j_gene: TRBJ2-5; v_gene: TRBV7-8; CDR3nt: TGTGCCAGCAGCTTAGTTAAGCAACAGCGGTATCAAGAGACCCAGTACTTC; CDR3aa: CASSLVKQQRYQETQYF
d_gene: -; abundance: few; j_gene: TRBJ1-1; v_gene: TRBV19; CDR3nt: TGTGCCAGTAGTCCCCAGCCGAACACTGAAGCTTTCTTT; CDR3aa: CASSPQPNTEAFF
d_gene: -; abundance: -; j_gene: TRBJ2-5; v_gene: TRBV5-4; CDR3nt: TGTGCCAGCAGCTCCCCCTCGACGGGCCAAGAGACCCAGTACTTC; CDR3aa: CASSSPSTGQETQYF
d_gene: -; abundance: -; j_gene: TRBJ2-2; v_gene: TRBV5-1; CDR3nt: TGCGCCAGCCTAAACCTCACCGGGGAGCTGTTTTTT; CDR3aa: CASLNLTGELFF
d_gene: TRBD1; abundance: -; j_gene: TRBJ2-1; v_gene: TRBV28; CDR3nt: TGTGCCAGCAGTCGGACAGGGTACGGCGAGCAGTTCTTC; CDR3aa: CASSRTGYGEQFF
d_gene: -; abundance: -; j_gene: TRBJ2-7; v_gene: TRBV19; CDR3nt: TGTGCCAGTAGTATAGCAGGGGCGACCTACGAGCAGTACTTC; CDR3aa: CASSIAGATYEQYF